This TCR beta chain was identified in a study of response to subunit inactivated influenza vaccine. TCRdb fed the RT-PCR reads into MiXCR, producing one record per CDR3 protein. The top ten hold about 12% of the sample, which has 500,000 or so distinct CDR3 sequences, 11% seen once. Concerning this clonotype itself: The junction departs from the called germline gene at one end, perhaps through a read error.

The CDR3 is 12 residues long. In germline, CDR1 is MNHEY, CDR2 SMNVEV (reference sequence). The chain has TRBV27 and TRBJ2-1, with a tentative D call TRBD2 (7 bases). Material: PBMCs from blood, obtained roughly 6 weeks after vaccination. This sequence was found in a man aged 50-60 years who received an inactivated influenza vaccine. CDR3 in amino acids: CASGAGEGEQLF. CDR3 DNA: TGTGCCAGCGGAGCAGGGGAGGGTGAGCAGCTCTTC.